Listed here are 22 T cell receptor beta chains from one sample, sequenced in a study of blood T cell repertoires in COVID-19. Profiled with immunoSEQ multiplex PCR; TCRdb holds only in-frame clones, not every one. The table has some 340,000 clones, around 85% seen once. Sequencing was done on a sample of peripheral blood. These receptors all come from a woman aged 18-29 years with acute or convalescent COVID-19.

Written as DNA, the CDR3 is TGCGCCAGCAGCCCAGGGACAGAAACAGATACGCAGTATTTT. This encodes CASSPGTETDTQYF. The V call is TRBV5-1, the J call TRBJ2-3; 7 bases match TRBD1. Unmatched junction bases numbered 5, after V lost 4 bases and J lost 3 bases. This CDR3 spans 14 amino acids. The germline V gene encodes CDR1 SGHRS and CDR2 YFSETQ.

In DNA, the CDR3 is TGTGCCAGCAGTCCCAAGGGGGATGAAAAACTGTTTTTT. Encoded protein: CASSPKGDEKLFF. The rearrangement joins TRBV7-9 to TRBJ1-4; possible D gene TRBD1, 6 bases. Deletions cut 6 bases from V and 6 bases from J, with 11 bases between. The CDR3 consists of 13 residues. Germline V gene lookup returns CDR1 SEHNR and CDR2 FQNEAQ (reference sequence).

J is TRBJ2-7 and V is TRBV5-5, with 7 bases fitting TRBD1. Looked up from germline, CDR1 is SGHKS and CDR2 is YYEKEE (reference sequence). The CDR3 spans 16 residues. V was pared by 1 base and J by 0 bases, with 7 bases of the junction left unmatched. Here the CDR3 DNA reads TGTGCCAGCAGCTTGCGGGACAGACCTAGCTCCTACGAGCAGTACTTC. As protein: CASSLRDRPSSYEQYF. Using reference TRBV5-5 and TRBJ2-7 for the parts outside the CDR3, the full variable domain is DAGVTQSPTHLIKTRGQQVTLRCSPISGHKSVSWYQQVLGQGPQFIFQYYEKEERGRGNFPDRFSARQFPNYSSELNVNALLLGDSALYLCASSLRDRPSSYEQYFGPGTRLTVT.

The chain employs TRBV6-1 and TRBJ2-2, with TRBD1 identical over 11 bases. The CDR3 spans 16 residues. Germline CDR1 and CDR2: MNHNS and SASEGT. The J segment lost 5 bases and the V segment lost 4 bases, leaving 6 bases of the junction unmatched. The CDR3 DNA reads TGTGCCAGCAGTGGCCTGGGACAGGGGGGTACCGGGGAGCTGTTTTTT. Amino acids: CASSGLGQGGTGELFF.

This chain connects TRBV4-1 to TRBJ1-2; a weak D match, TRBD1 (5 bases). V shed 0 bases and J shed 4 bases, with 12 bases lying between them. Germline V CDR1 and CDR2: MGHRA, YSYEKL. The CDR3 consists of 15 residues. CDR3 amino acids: CASSQDGTDTYGYTF. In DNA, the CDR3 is TGCGCCAGCAGCCAAGATGGTACGGACACCTATGGCTACACCTTC.

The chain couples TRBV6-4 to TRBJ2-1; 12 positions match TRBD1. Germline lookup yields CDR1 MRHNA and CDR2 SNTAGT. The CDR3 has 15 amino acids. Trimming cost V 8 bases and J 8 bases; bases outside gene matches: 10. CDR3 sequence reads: CASAMTGTGGDEQFF. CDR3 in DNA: TGTGCCAGCGCCATGACAGGGACAGGGGGCGATGAGCAGTTCTTC.

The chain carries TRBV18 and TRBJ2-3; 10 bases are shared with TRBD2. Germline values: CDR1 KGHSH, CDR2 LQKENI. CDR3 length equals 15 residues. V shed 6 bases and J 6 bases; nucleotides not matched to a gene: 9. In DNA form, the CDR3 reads TGTGCCAGCTCTGCCACCACTAGCGGGATGGATACGCAGTATTTT. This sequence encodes CASSATTSGMDTQYF. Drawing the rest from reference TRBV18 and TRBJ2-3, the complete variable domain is NAGVMQNPRHLVRRRGQEARLRCSPMKGHSHVYWYRQLPEEGLKFMVYLQKENIIDESGMPKERFSAEFPKEGPSILRIQQVVRGDSAAYFCASSATTSGMDTQYFGPGTRLTVL.

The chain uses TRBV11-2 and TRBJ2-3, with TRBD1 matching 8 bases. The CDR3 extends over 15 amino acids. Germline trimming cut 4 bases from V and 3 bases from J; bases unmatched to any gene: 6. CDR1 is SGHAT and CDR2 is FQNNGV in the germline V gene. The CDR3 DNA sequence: TGTGCCAGCAGCTCACAGGGGGGTTTTACAGATACGCAGTATTTT. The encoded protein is CASSSQGGFTDTQYF.

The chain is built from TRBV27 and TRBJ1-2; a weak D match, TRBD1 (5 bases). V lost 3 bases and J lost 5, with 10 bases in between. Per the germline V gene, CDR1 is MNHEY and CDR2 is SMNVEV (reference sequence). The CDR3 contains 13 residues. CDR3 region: CASSFGGSYGYTF. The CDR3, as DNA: TGTGCCAGCAGTTTCGGGGGTTCGTATGGCTACACCTTC.

This chain's CDR3 is CASSQRPGANGYSNQPQHF. The CDR3 DNA sequence: TGTGCCAGCAGCCAACGTCCCGGAGCAAATGGATATAGCAATCAGCCCCAGCATTTT. The chain links TRBV3-1 (or the pseudogene TRBV3-2) to TRBJ1-5; D is undetermined. CDR3 length: 19 amino acids. The V end lost 2 bases, the J end lost 0 bases, and 20 bases lay between the germline ends. In germline, CDR1 is LGHDT, CDR2 YNNKEL (reference sequence).

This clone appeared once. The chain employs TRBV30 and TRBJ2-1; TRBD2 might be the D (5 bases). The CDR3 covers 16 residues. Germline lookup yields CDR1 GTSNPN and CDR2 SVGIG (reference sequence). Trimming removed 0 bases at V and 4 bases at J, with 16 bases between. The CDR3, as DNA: TGTGCCTGGAGTGTACGGTTGAGGGCACGATACAATGAGCAGTTCTTC. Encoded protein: CAWSVRLRARYNEQFF.

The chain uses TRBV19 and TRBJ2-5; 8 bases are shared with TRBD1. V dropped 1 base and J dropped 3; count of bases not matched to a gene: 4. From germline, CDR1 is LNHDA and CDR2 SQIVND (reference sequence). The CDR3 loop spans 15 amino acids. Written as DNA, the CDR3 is TGTGCCAGTAGTATAGGGACAGGGAGCAAAGAGACCCAGTACTTC. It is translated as CASSIGTGSKETQYF.

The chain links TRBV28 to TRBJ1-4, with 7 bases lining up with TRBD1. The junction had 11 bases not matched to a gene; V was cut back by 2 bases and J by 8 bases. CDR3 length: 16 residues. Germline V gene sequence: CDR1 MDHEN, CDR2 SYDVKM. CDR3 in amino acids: CASSLNPGQVEEKLFF. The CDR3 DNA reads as TGTGCCAGCAGTTTAAACCCTGGACAGGTAGAGGAAAAACTGTTTTTT.

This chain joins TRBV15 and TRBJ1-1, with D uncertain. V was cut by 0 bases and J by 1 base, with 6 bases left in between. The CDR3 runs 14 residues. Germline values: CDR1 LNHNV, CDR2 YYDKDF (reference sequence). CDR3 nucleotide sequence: TGTGCCACCAGCAGAGATCTGTGGAACACTGAAGCTTTCTTT. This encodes CATSRDLWNTEAFF.

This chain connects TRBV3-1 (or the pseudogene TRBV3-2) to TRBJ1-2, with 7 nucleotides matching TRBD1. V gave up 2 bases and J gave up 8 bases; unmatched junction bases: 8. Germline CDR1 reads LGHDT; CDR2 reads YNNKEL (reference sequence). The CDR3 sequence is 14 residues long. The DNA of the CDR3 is TGTGCCAGCAGCCAATTGGCCGACAGGGACGGCTACACCTTC. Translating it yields CASSQLADRDGYTF.

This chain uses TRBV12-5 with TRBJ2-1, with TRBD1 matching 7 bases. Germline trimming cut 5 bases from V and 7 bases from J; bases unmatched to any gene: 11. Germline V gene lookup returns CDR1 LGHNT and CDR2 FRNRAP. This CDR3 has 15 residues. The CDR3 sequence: CASGQDRIGKNEQFF. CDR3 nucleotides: TGTGCTAGTGGTCAGGACAGGATTGGAAAAAATGAGCAGTTCTTC.

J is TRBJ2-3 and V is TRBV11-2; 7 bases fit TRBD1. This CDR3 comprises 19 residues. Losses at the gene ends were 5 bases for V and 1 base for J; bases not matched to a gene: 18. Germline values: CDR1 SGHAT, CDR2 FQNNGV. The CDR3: CASSTPAHPRDSRTDTQYF. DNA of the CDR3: TGTGCCAGCAGCACACCGGCCCACCCCCGGGACAGCCGCACAGATACGCAGTATTTT.

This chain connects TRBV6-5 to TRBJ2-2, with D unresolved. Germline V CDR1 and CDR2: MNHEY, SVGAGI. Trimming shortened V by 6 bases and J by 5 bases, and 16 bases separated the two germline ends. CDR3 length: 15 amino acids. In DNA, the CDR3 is TGTGCCAGCAGACTTCTCCTTCAAGCTACCGGGGAGCTGTTTTTT. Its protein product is CASRLLLQATGELFF.

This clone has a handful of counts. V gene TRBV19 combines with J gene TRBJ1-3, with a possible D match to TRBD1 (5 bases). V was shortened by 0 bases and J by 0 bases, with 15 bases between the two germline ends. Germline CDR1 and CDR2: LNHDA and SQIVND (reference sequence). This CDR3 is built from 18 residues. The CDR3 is CASSIEDRLESSGNTIYF. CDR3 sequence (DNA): TGTGCCAGTAGTATAGAAGACAGACTGGAGAGCTCTGGAAACACCATATATTTT.

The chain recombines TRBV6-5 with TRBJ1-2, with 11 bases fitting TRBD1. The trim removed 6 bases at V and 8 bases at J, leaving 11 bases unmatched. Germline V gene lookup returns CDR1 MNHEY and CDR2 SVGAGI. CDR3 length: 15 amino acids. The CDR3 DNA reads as TGTGCCAGCAGCGCCGAGGACAGGGGGCGTGGGGGCTACACCTTC. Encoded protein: CASSAEDRGRGGYTF.

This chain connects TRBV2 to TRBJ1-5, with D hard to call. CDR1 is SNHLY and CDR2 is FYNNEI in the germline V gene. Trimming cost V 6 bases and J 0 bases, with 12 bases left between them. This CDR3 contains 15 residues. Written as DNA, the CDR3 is TGTGCCAGCAGAACTGGGAGCCATAGCAATCAGCCCCAGCATTTT. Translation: CASRTGSHSNQPQHF.

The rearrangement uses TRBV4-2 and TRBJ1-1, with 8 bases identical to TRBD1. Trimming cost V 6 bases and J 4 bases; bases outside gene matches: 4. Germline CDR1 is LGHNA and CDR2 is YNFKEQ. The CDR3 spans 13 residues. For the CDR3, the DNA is TGTGCCAGCAGTAGAGACAGGGGCACTGAAGCTTTCTTT. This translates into CASSRDRGTEAFF.